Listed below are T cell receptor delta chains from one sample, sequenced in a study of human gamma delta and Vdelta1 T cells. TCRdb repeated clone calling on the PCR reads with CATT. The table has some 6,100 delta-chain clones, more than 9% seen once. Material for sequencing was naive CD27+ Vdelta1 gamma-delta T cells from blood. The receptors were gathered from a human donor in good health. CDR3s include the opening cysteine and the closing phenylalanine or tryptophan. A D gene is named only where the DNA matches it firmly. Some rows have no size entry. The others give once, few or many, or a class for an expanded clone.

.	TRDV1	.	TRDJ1	TGTGCTCTTGGGGGGTTCCTACGTAGTGGGTGGGGGACCCCGTACACCGATAAACTCATCTTT	CALGGFLRSGWGTPYTDKLIF
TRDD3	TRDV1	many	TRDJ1	TGTGCTCTTGGGGAACTAAATAGAGCTTCTACTGGGGGAGTGTACACCGATAAACTCATCTTT	CALGELNRASTGGVYTDKLIF
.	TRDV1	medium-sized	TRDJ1	TGTGCTCTTGGGGTCCTCACGCTAACTCATAAACTCATCTTT	CALGVLTLTHKLIF
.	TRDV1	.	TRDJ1	TGTGCTCTTGGGGGCCATCGGGGTGGGATATTGGATATAACCGATAAACTCATCTTT	CALGGHRGGILDITDKLIF
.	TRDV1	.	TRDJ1	TGTGCTCTTGGGGGGCGCACTGGGTACACTGATAAACTCATCTTT	CALGGRTGYTDKLIF
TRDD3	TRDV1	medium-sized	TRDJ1	TGTGCTCTTGGGGGGGGTTATTCCTACCGTCTGGGGGATATCACCGATAAACTCATCTTT	CALGGGYSYRLGDITDKLIF
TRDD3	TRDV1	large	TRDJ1	TGTGCTCTTGGGGTCCGGAAATCCTGGGGGATATCGTACACCGATAAACTCATCTTT	CALGVRKSWGISYTDKLIF
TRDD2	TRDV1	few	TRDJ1	TGTGCTCTTGGGGAACTCGCATTTTCGCGGCCCCGATACACCCTTCCTTACACCGATAAACTCATCTTT	CALGELAFSRPRYTLPYTDKLIF
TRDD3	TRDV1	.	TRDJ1	TGTGCTCTTGGGGAACGGATCCCTGGGGTGGGGGATACGTACACCGATAAACTCATCTTT	CALGERIPGVGDTYTDKLIF
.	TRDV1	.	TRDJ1	TGTGCTCTTGGGGAAGGAGGATACCCCACGTTCACCGCTTACACCGATAAACTCATCTTT	CALGEGGYPTFTAYTDKLIF
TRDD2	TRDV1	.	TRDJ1	TGTGCTCTTGGGGCGCTTCCTACGCCTCCCCTTTACTGGACCACCGATAAACTCATCTTT	CALGALPTPPLYWTTDKLIF